The 20 T cell receptor beta chains listed next were all sequenced from one sample in a study of blood T cell repertoires in COVID-19. The method was immunoSEQ multiplex PCR; TCRdb's version includes in-frame clones alone and lacks a portion of them. The sample carries tens of thousands of clones, around 90% recorded once. The sequenced material came from peripheral blood. All receptors derive from a human donor in a cohort sampled during active COVID-19.

V usage is TRBV11-3 and J usage is TRBJ2-5; no definite D call. The CDR3 contains 14 residues. CDR1 and CDR2 from the germline V gene are SGHNT and YENEEA. V was cut by 3 bases and J by 1 base, with 9 bases left in between. CDR3 region: CASSFTDFQETQYF. DNA for the CDR3: TGTGCCAGCAGCTTTACAGATTTCCAAGAGACCCAGTACTTC.

The chain combines TRBV5-1 with TRBJ2-3; D unresolved. V shed 0 bases and J shed 2 bases, with 13 bases lying between them. In germline, CDR1 is SGHRS, CDR2 YFSETQ. This CDR3 comprises 16 residues. CDR3 region: CASSLAASKPTDTQYF. The CDR3 nucleotides are TGCGCCAGCAGCTTGGCTGCGAGCAAACCCACAGATACGCAGTATTTT.

The V gene is TRBV18, the J gene TRBJ1-1, with D maybe TRBD1 (6 bases). The CDR3 totals 16 residues. V lost 3 bases and J lost 4, with 18 bases in between. CDR1 KGHSH and CDR2 LQKENI come from the germline V gene. In DNA form, the CDR3 reads TGTGCCAGCTCACCTCAAGCCCGGGGGGCAAGCACTGAAGCTTTCTTT. Protein: CASSPQARGASTEAFF.

The chain combines TRBV5-1 with TRBJ1-1; the D gene is possibly TRBD1 (5 bases). Trimming stripped 4 bases from V and 4 bases from J, with 26 bases between. Germline V CDR1 and CDR2: SGHRS, YFSETQ. This CDR3 contains 18 residues. In DNA form, the CDR3 reads TGCGCCAGCAGCGGTTCGGGGGTCCAGGGACGGACCTCCACTGAAGCTTTCTTT. Residues: CASSGSGVQGRTSTEAFF.

This chain links TRBV7-9 with TRBJ2-1; TRBD2 agrees at 10 bases. From germline, CDR1 is SEHNR and CDR2 FQNEAQ (reference sequence). CDR3 size: 16 residues. The V gene end was trimmed by 5 bases and the J gene end by 7 bases; junction bases not matched to a gene: 11. For the CDR3, the DNA is TGTGCCAGCAGCGCTACTAGCGGGAAATGGAAAAATGAGCAGTTCTTC. It is translated as CASSATSGKWKNEQFF.

The sample holds a few counts of this clone. The chain employs TRBV7-6 and TRBJ1-3; TRBD1 might be the D (6 bases). The CDR3 has 16 residues. V gave up 3 bases and J gave up 2 bases, with 14 bases separating them. The germline V gene encodes CDR1 SGHVS and CDR2 FNYEAQ. The CDR3 bases are TGTGCCAGCAGCTTGGCCCCAGGGGCCACTGGAAACACCATATATTTT. Amino acids: CASSLAPGATGNTIYF.

The V call is TRBV3-1 (or the pseudogene TRBV3-2), the J call TRBJ2-3; 12 bases are shared with TRBD2. J gave up 2 bases and V 0 bases, and 9 bases lay outside the gene matches. The germline V gene has CDR1 LGHDT and CDR2 YNNKEL (reference sequence). The CDR3 is 19 residues long. In nucleotides, the CDR3 is TGTGCCAGCAGCCAAGAGGGCCTAGCGGGGGGGTATACCACAGATACGCAGTATTTT. Translation gives CASSQEGLAGGYTTDTQYF.

The rearrangement uses TRBV7-8 and TRBJ1-1; TRBD1 agrees at 7 bases. With V trimmed by 5 bases and J by 4 bases, 13 bases remained unmatched. The CDR3 has 16 residues. Germline CDR1 SGHVS, CDR2 FQNEAQ. The CDR3 nucleotides read TGTGCCAGCAGCCCCGATACAGGGGCAACGGGCACTGAAGCTTTCTTT. It is translated as CASSPDTGATGTEAFF.

The chain couples TRBV24-1 to TRBJ2-1, with 7 bases that match TRBD2. This CDR3 has 15 amino acids. In germline, CDR1 is KGHDR, CDR2 SFDVKD. The V and J ends lost 6 bases and 9 bases, in that order; junction bases with no gene match: 13. CDR3 amino acids: CATSSGIGRLGEQFF. CDR3 coding DNA: TGTGCCACCAGTAGCGGGATAGGTCGACTCGGTGAGCAGTTCTTC.

The chain uses TRBV5-6 and TRBJ2-7; 7 nucleotides line up with TRBD1. Trimming removed 0 bases from V and 7 bases from J; junction bases left unmatched: 4. This CDR3 is built from 13 residues. The germline CDR1 and CDR2 sequences are SGHDT and YYEEEE. The CDR3 DNA sequence: TGTGCCAGCAGCTTGGAGGGGGCGCGTGAGCAGTACGTC. Its translation: CASSLEGAREQYV.

This clone was counted between two and nine times. The chain employs TRBV9 and TRBJ1-6; TRBD1 agrees at 9 bases. The CDR3 contains 17 residues. The germline V gene has CDR1 SGDLS and CDR2 YYNGEE. The V gene end was trimmed by 4 bases and the J gene end by 6 bases; junction bases not matched to a gene: 11. The CDR3 coding sequence is TGTGCCAGCAGCCGCTCACTTGGACAGGGGAGTAATTCACCCCTCCACTTT. This gives the protein CASSRSLGQGSNSPLHF.

The chain combines TRBV3-1 (or the pseudogene TRBV3-2) with TRBJ2-1; TRBD2 aligns across 14 bases. The ends lost 3 bases at V and 0 bases at J; junction bases unmatched: 10. The CDR3 runs 20 residues. CDR1 is LGHDT and CDR2 is YNNKEL in the germline V gene (reference sequence). The CDR3 coding sequence is TGTGCCAGCAGCCACTTAACCGGGACTAGCGGGGGCCCCTCCTACAATGAGCAGTTCTTC. It specifies CASSHLTGTSGGPSYNEQFF.

The chain couples TRBV19 to TRBJ2-5; TRBD1 matches 10 bases. V lost 3 bases, J lost 3 bases, and 13 bases stayed unmatched. CDR3 length: 18 residues. CDR1 LNHDA and CDR2 SQIVND come from the germline V gene (reference sequence). The chain's CDR3 is CASSIIFVWTGGKETQYF. The CDR3 nucleotides read TGTGCCAGTAGTATTATTTTCGTTTGGACAGGGGGAAAAGAGACCCAGTACTTC.

The chain has TRBV5-6 and TRBJ1-2; D call uncertain. Trimming shortened V by 1 base and J by 4 bases, and 8 bases separated the two germline ends. This CDR3 is 13 amino acids long. Germline CDR1 SGHDT, CDR2 YYEEEE. CDR3 sequence (DNA): TGTGCCAGCAGCTTGAGCCGGGTCTATGGCTACACCTTC. Residues: CASSLSRVYGYTF.

The chain uses TRBV6-2 or TRBV6-3 and TRBJ2-3, with 15 bases aligning to TRBD2. The CDR3 spans 21 residues. In germline, CDR1 is MNHEY, CDR2 SVGEGT. V trimming: 2 bases; J trimming: 0 bases; junction bases outside the gene matches: 12. CDR3 loop: CASSYPTGLAGGSLSTDTQYF. The CDR3 DNA reads TGTGCCAGCAGTTACCCTACCGGACTAGCGGGGGGGTCCCTAAGCACAGATACGCAGTATTTT.

The chain carries TRBV7-9 and TRBJ2-5; TRBD2 aligns across 7 bases. The trim removed 1 base at V and 4 bases at J, leaving 6 bases unmatched. The germline CDR1 and CDR2 sequences are SEHNR and FQNEAQ (reference sequence). This CDR3 region has 15 residues. As DNA, the CDR3 is TGTGCCAGCAGCTTAGGCGGGGGTGATCGAGAGACCCAGTACTTC. Residues: CASSLGGGDRETQYF.

The chain has TRBV5-8 and TRBJ2-7; no definite D call. V lost 1 base, J lost 6 bases, and 5 bases lay in between. The CDR3 runs to 11 residues. Germline values: CDR1 SGHTS, CDR2 YDEGEE. Here the CDR3 DNA reads TGTGCCAGCAGCTTGCGTGTCGAGCAGTACGTC. Protein product: CASSLRVEQYV.

This chain links TRBV7-3 with TRBJ1-1, with TRBD1 matching 7 bases. J gave up 0 bases and V 5 bases, and 9 bases lay outside the gene matches. CDR3 length equals 16 residues. Germline V gene lookup returns CDR1 SGHTA and CDR2 FQGTGA. The CDR3 DNA reads as TGTGCCAGCAGCGCGTCGGGACAGACTATGAACACTGAAGCTTTCTTT. It specifies CASSASGQTMNTEAFF.

This chain joins TRBV18 and TRBJ2-7; a weak D match, TRBD1 (5 bases). The germline V gene encodes CDR1 KGHSH and CDR2 LQKENI. This CDR3 is 14 amino acids long. V lost 2 bases to trimming and J lost 4 bases, with 12 bases between them. The CDR3 protein is CASSPSQGNYEQYV. Written as DNA, the CDR3 is TGTGCCAGCTCACCATCCCAGGGCAATTACGAGCAGTACGTC.

This clone has only one observation. The chain recombines TRBV7-2 with TRBJ1-6; the D gene is possibly TRBD1 (6 bases). V lost 1 base and J lost 0, with 10 bases in between. The germline V gene has CDR1 SGHTA and CDR2 FQGNSA. This CDR3 comprises 17 residues. CDR3 region: CASSLGQATSYNSPLHF. The CDR3, as DNA: TGTGCCAGCAGCTTAGGACAGGCGACCTCCTATAATTCACCCCTCCACTTT. Full variable domain (outside the CDR3, taken from reference TRBV7-2 and TRBJ1-6): GAGVSQSPSNKVTEKGKDVELRCDPISGHTALYWYRQSLGQGLEFLIYFQGNSAPDKSGLPSDRFSAERTGGSVSTLTIQRTQQEDSAVYLCASSLGQATSYNSPLHFGNGTRLTVT.